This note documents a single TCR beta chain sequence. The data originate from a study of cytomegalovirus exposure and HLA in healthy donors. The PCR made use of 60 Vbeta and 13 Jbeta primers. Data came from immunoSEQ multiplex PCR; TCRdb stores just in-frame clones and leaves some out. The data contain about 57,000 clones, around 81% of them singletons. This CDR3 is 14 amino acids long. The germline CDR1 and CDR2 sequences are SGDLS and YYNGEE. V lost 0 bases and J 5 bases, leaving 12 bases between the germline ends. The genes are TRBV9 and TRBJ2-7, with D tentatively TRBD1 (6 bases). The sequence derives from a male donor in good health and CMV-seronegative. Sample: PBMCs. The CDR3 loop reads CASSVEQGPNEQYF. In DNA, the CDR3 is TGTGCCAGCAGCGTAGAGCAGGGGCCTAACGAGCAGTACTTC.